Listed here are 5 T cell receptor beta chains from one sample, sequenced in a study of PD-1 blockade in classical Hodgkin lymphoma. Assay: immunoSEQ multiplex PCR; the TCRdb copy retains only in-frame clones and omits some. The sample yields 2,500 to 3,000 clones, approximately 60% seen once. Sample time point: cycle 4 day 1 (C4D1), after about 6 weeks of nivolumab. Every single patient, without exception, relapsed after autologous stem cell transplantation, and brentuximab vedotin exposure varied. From thawed PBMCs, magnetic negative selection was used to isolate the CD8+ T cells. The specimen was CD8+ T cells from blood, collected before the fourth cycle of nivolumab. The receptors here all came from a human donor with classical Hodgkin lymphoma.

V gene TRBV9 combines with J gene TRBJ2-5; a weak D match, TRBD1 (6 bases). Per the germline V gene, CDR1 is SGDLS and CDR2 is YYNGEE. With 1 base removed from V and 5 bases from J, the gap between germline ends came to 12 bases. This CDR3 is built from 14 residues. The CDR3 nucleotides are TGTGCCAGCAGCGTAAATTGGGGGCACGAGACCCAGTACTTC. As protein: CASSVNWGHETQYF. Full variable domain (outside the CDR3, taken from reference TRBV9 and TRBJ2-5): DSGVTQTPKHLITATGQRVTLRCSPRSGDLSVYWYQQSLDQGLQFLIQYYNGEERAKGNILERFSAQQFPDLHSELNLSSLELGDSALYFCASSVNWGHETQYFGPGTRLLVL.

The chain couples TRBV6-1 to TRBJ2-5; D perhaps matches TRBD2 (6 bases). The CDR3 extends over 12 amino acids. V lost 5 bases, J lost 5 bases, and 9 bases lay in between. Germline V CDR1 and CDR2: MNHNS, SASEGT. The CDR3 sequence is CASSQGRETQYF. CDR3 DNA: TGTGCCAGCAGTCAAGGGAGGGAGACCCAGTACTTC.

V and J are TRBV5-1 and TRBJ2-5; D uncertain. The CDR3 consists of 11 residues. V gave up 2 bases and J gave up 4 bases, with 3 bases separating them. Looked up from germline, CDR1 is SGHRS and CDR2 is YFSETQ. The CDR3 here is CASSFGETQYF. The CDR3 DNA sequence: TGCGCCAGCAGCTTTGGAGAGACCCAGTACTTC.

V gene TRBV9 combines with J gene TRBJ2-5; D uncertain. Germline assignment: CDR1 SGDLS and CDR2 YYNGEE. Trimming pared 3 bases from V and 9 bases from J, leaving 15 bases between. This CDR3 is 13 amino acids long. The CDR3 sequence is CASSADTSMSQYF. The CDR3, as DNA: TGTGCCAGCAGCGCTGACACCTCCATGTCCCAGTACTTC.

This clone has just a few counts. The chain recombines TRBV6-5 with TRBJ2-2, with D possibly called TRBD1 or TRBD2 (5 bases each). Germline CDR1 is MNHEY and CDR2 is SVGAGI. V was pared by 0 bases and J by 6 bases, with 8 bases between. This CDR3 spans 14 amino acids. The DNA of the CDR3 is TGTGCCAGCAGTTACTCAGGGACGGCCGGGGAGCTGTTTTTT. Translating gives CASSYSGTAGELFF.